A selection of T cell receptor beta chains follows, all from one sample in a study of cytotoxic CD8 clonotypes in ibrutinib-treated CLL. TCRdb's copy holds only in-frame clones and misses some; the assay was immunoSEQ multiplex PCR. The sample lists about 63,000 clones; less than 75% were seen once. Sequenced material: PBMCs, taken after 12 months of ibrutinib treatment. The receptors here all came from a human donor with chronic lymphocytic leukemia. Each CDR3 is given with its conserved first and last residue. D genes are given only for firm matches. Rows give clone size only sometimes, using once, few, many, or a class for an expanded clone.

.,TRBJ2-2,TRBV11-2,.,CASSFYQGTGELFF,TGTGCCAGCAGCTTTTACCAGGGAACCGGGGAGCTGTTTTTT
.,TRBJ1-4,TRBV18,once,CASSPQGRAIDEKLFF,TGTGCCAGCTCACCGCAGGGGAGGGCGATCGATGAAAAACTGTTTTTT
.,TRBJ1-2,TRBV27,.,CASKNGYTF,TGTGCCAGCAAGAACGGCTACACCTTC
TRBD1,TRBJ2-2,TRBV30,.,CAWRILGTGGTGELFF,TGTGCCTGGAGGATCCTCGGGACAGGGGGCACCGGGGAGCTGTTTTTT
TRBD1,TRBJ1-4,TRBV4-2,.,CASSQEPGTAINEKLFF,TGTGCCAGCAGCCAAGAACCCGGGACAGCAATAAATGAAAAACTGTTTTTT
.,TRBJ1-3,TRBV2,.,CASSEEVTASGNTIYF,TGTGCCAGCAGTGAAGAGGTCACCGCGTCTGGAAACACCATATATTTT
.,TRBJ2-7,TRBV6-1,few,CASSESGSYEQYF,TGTGCCAGCAGTGAATCAGGGTCCTACGAGCAGTACTTC
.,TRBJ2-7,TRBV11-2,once,CASSLGGTYEQYF,TGTGCCAGCAGCTTAGGCGGAACCTACGAGCAGTACTTC
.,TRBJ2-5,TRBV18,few,CASSPGQRGETQYF,TGTGCCAGCTCACCGGGACAGCGGGGGGAGACCCAGTACTTC
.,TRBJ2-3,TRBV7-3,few,CASSRTVALSTDTQYF,TGTGCCAGCAGCAGGACAGTGGCGCTTAGCACAGATACGCAGTATTTT
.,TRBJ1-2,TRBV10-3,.,CAISAPSRDVNGGGYTF,TGTGCCATCAGTGCGCCGAGCCGTGACGTAAATGGGGGGGGCTACACCTTC
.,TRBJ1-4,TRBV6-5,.,CASSMVGGGEKLFF,TGTGCCAGCAGTATGGTCGGGGGCGGTGAAAAACTGTTTTTT
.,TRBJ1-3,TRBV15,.,CATSRDTHSGNTIYF,TGTGCCACCAGCAGGGACACTCACTCTGGAAACACCATATATTTT
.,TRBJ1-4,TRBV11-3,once,CASSRGSAEGEKLFF,TGTGCCAGCAGCAGAGGGTCCGCGGAGGGTGAAAAACTGTTTTTT
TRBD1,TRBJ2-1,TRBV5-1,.,CASSMRQGFYEQFF,TGCGCCAGCAGCATGAGACAGGGGTTCTATGAGCAGTTCTTC
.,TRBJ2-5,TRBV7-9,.,CASSVVETQYF,TGTGCCAGTAGCGTAGTGGAGACCCAGTACTTC
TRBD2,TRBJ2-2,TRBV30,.,CASNDGGSRVHRQHTGELFF,TGTGCCTCCAACGACGGGGGGAGCAGAGTCCATCGACAACACACCGGGGAGCTGTTTTTT
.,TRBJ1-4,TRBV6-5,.,CASRLLKGTNEKLFF,TGTGCCAGCAGGTTACTTAAGGGGACGAATGAAAAACTGTTTTTT
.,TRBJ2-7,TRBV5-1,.,CASSLGQETYEQYF,TGCGCCAGCAGCTTGGGTCAGGAGACCTACGAGCAGTACTTC
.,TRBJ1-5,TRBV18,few,CASSPGGAGQPQHF,TGTGCCAGCTCACCAGGTGGGGCGGGTCAGCCCCAGCATTTT
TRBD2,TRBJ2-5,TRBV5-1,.,CASSFLDLAGDIVLHQETQYF,TGCGCCAGCAGCTTTTTAGATTTAGCGGGAGACATCGTTTTGCACCAAGAGACCCAGTACTTC
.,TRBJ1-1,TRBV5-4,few,CASSRILDAEAFF,TGTGCCAGCAGCCGCATCCTTGACGCTGAAGCTTTCTTT
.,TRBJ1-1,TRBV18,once,CASSPPISQVNTEAFF,TGTGCCAGCTCACCACCGATAAGCCAGGTGAACACTGAAGCTTTCTTT
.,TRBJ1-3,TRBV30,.,CAWSRVSGNTIYF,TGTGCCTGGAGCAGGGTGTCGGGAAACACCATATATTTT
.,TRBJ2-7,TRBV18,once,CASSPTTNYEQYF,TGTGCCAGCTCACCAACGACTAACTACGAGCAGTACTTC
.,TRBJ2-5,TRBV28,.,CATEYWRTETQYF,TGTGCCACCGAATACTGGAGGACAGAGACCCAGTACTTC
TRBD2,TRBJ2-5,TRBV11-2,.,CASSARLAGFQETQYF,TGTGCCAGCAGCGCGCGACTAGCGGGCTTCCAAGAGACCCAGTACTTC
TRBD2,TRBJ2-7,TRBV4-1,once,CASSQETSGRQITYEQYF,TGCGCCAGCAGCCAAGAGACTAGCGGGAGGCAAATAACCTACGAGCAGTACTTC
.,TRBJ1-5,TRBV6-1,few,CASSEQPAGNQPQHF,TGTGCCAGCAGTGAACAGCCGGCGGGCAATCAGCCCCAGCATTTT
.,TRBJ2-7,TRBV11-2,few,CASSLVQQGPYEQYF,TGTGCCAGCAGCTTAGTCCAACAGGGACCATACGAGCAGTACTTC
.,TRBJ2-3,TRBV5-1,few,CASSTGLIVADTQYF,TGCGCCAGCAGCACGGGTCTCATCGTCGCAGATACGCAGTATTTT
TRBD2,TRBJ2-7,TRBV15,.,CATSRELAGGYEQYF,TGTGCCACCAGCAGAGAACTAGCGGGAGGCTACGAGCAGTACTTC
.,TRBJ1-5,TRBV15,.,CATSRDLTAFNQPQHF,TGTGCCACCAGCAGAGATCTGACAGCTTTCAATCAGCCCCAGCATTTT
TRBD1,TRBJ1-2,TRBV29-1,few,CSVQAQTGSLAGYTF,TGCAGCGTACAAGCTCAGACAGGGTCTCTCGCCGGCTACACCTTC
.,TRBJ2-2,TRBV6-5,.,CASSIFGELFF,TGTGCCAGCAGTATCTTTGGGGAGCTGTTTTTT
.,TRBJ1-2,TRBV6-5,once,CASSYSPSGRGGYTF,TGTGCCAGCAGTTACTCTCCTTCGGGGAGAGGCGGCTACACCTTC
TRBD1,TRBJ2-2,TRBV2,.,CASSRGQGNTGELFF,TGTGCCAGCAGTCGGGGACAGGGGAACACCGGGGAGCTGTTTTTT
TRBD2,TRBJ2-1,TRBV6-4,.,CASSGGSGRANEQFF,TGTGCCAGCAGTGGAGGTAGCGGGAGGGCTAATGAGCAGTTCTTC